The 25 T cell receptor beta chains below come from one sample, sequenced in a study of cytomegalovirus exposure and HLA in healthy donors. Sequenced by immunoSEQ multiplex PCR; TCRdb stores in-frame clones only, minus some. The table has over 100,000 clones, 88% seen once. Sequencing was performed on PBMCs. The receptor source for this set is a woman aged 18-29 years in good health and CMV-seronegative.

The chain combines TRBV5-4 with TRBJ1-2; 10 nucleotides match TRBD1. The trim removed 4 bases at V and 8 bases at J, leaving 11 bases unmatched. This CDR3 contains 15 residues. Germline loops: CDR1 SGHNT, CDR2 YYREEE (reference sequence). CDR3 in amino acids: CASSPGGDRGEGYTF. The CDR3 region has the DNA TGTGCCAGCAGCCCCGGCGGGGACAGGGGTGAGGGCTACACCTTC.

The rearrangement uses TRBV13 and TRBJ1-1, with a possible D match to TRBD1 (5 bases). CDR3 length equals 15 residues. V was clipped by 6 bases and J by 5 bases, with 19 bases between them. Germline assignment: CDR1 PRHDT and CDR2 FYEKMQ (reference sequence). CDR3 DNA sequence: TGTGCCAGCAGTTTCCTACGGGGTGGGGGGACTGAAGCTTTCTTT. This sequence encodes CASSFLRGGGTEAFF.

The chain recombines TRBV2 with TRBJ1-5, with TRBD1 identical over 9 bases. CDR1 is SNHLY, CDR2 FYNNEI, per germline. The CDR3 is 14 amino acids. V dropped 6 bases and J dropped 5; count of bases not matched to a gene: 5. CDR3: CASRRTGVDQPQHF. Here the CDR3 DNA reads TGTGCCAGCAGAAGGACAGGGGTGGATCAGCCCCAGCATTTT. Full variable domain (remainder filled in from reference TRBV2 and TRBJ1-5): EPEVTQTPSHQVTQMGQEVILRCVPISNHLYFYWYRQILGQKVEFLVSFYNNEISEKSEIFDDQFSVERPDGSNFTLKIRSTKLEDSAMYFCASRRTGVDQPQHFGDGTRLSIL.

The chain employs TRBV6-5 and TRBJ2-7; maybe TRBD1 (6 bases). CDR1 is MNHEY and CDR2 is SVGAGI in the germline V gene. V was trimmed by 5 bases and J by 2 bases, leaving 16 bases between them. This CDR3 region has 15 residues. The CDR3 loop reads CASSVGGGDTYEQYF. CDR3 in DNA: TGTGCCAGCAGTGTTGGAGGTGGGGACACCTACGAGCAGTACTTC.

This chain uses TRBV2 with TRBJ2-3, with D unresolved. This CDR3 region has 13 residues. V was pared by 6 bases and J by 2 bases, with 9 bases between. CDR1 is SNHLY, CDR2 FYNNEI, per germline. The CDR3 is CASRGPLTDTQYF. In DNA, the CDR3 is TGTGCCAGCAGGGGCCCTCTCACAGATACGCAGTATTTT.

This chain uses TRBV5-4 with TRBJ1-2, with TRBD1 as a possible D gene (6 bases). Per the germline V gene, CDR1 is SGHNT and CDR2 is YYREEE (reference sequence). Trimming pared 0 bases from V and 2 bases from J, leaving 8 bases between. This CDR3 spans 14 amino acids. The CDR3 DNA sequence: TGTGCCAGCAGCTTGGCGAGGGGGAACTATGGCTACACCTTC. It is translated as CASSLARGNYGYTF.

The chain joins TRBV13 to TRBJ1-1, with a tentative D call TRBD1 (6 bases). The V and J ends lost 7 bases and 0 bases respectively, with 15 bases between them. The germline CDR1 and CDR2 sequences are PRHDT and FYEKMQ (reference sequence). This CDR3 has 15 residues. The chain's CDR3 is CASTLGGGLNTEAFF. CDR3 coding DNA: TGTGCCAGCACCCTCGGGGGGGGGCTGAACACTGAAGCTTTCTTT.

The chain joins TRBV4-1 to TRBJ1-1; D may be TRBD1 (6 bases). The germline gives CDR1 MGHRA, CDR2 YSYEKL. V was cut by 0 bases and J by 2 bases, with 10 bases left in between. This CDR3 region has 15 residues. CDR3 nucleotides: TGCGCCAGCAGCCAAGATCAGGGGCCCAACACTGAAGCTTTCTTT. It encodes CASSQDQGPNTEAFF.

The V and J genes are TRBV4-3 and TRBJ1-1, with a possible D match to TRBD1 (5 bases). V shed 0 bases and J shed 5 bases, with 13 bases lying between them. The length of the CDR3 is 15 residues. Germline V gene lookup returns CDR1 LGHNA and CDR2 YSLEER. The CDR3 sequence: CASSQELSGWTEAFF. In nucleotides, the CDR3 is TGCGCCAGCAGCCAAGAATTATCAGGGTGGACTGAAGCTTTCTTT.

J is TRBJ2-1 and V is TRBV5-3, with no clear D. TRBV5-3 falls under the ORF class, with uncertain function. The V and J ends lost 4 bases and 0 bases respectively, with 5 bases between them. This CDR3 spans 13 amino acids. CDR3 nucleotides: TGTGCCAGAAGCCCGAGCTCCTACAATGAGCAGTTCTTC. Translating gives CARSPSSYNEQFF.

The chain has TRBV5-5 and TRBJ2-5, with 9 bases lining up with TRBD1. The length of the CDR3 is 15 residues. V shed 2 bases and J 5 bases; nucleotides not matched to a gene: 7. Germline CDR1 and CDR2: SGHKS and YYEKEE (reference sequence). This CDR3 is CASSFGNTGGETQYF. CDR3 coding DNA: TGTGCCAGCAGCTTTGGAAATACAGGGGGCGAGACCCAGTACTTC. The full variable domain, its missing parts supplied by reference TRBV5-5 and TRBJ2-5, is DAGVTQSPTHLIKTRGQQVTLRCSPISGHKSVSWYQQVLGQGPQFIFQYYEKEERGRGNFPDRFSARQFPNYSSELNVNALLLGDSALYLCASSFGNTGGETQYFGPGTRLLVL.

The chain joins TRBV15 to TRBJ2-5; 8 bases are a match to TRBD2. Looked up from germline, CDR1 is LNHNV and CDR2 is YYDKDF (reference sequence). J lost 5 bases, V lost 1 base, and 9 bases had no gene match. CDR3 length: 16 amino acids. The CDR3 loop reads CATSRGSGGTSETQYF. The CDR3 region has the DNA TGTGCCACCAGCAGAGGGAGCGGGGGCACCTCGGAGACCCAGTACTTC.

This chain joins TRBV7-3 and TRBJ1-1; the match to TRBD1 covers 7 bases. J lost 1 base, V lost 3 bases, and 2 bases had no gene match. The CDR3 contains 14 residues. Germline CDR1 is SGHTA and CDR2 is FQGTGA. The CDR3 nucleotides are TGTGCCAGCAGCTTGAACAGGGGGAACACTGAAGCTTTCTTT. Translation: CASSLNRGNTEAFF.

The chain links TRBV28 to TRBJ1-1, with no clear D. Germline V CDR1 and CDR2: MDHEN, SYDVKM. The CDR3 is 13 residues long. V gave up 7 bases and J gave up 0 bases, with 9 bases separating them. This CDR3 is CASTIELNTEAFF. DNA of the CDR3: TGTGCCAGCACCATAGAGCTGAACACTGAAGCTTTCTTT.

The V and J genes are TRBV13 and TRBJ1-1, with a weak D call TRBD1 (6 bases). The ends were cut back, 0 bases at V and 4 bases at J, with 15 bases in the middle. The germline gives CDR1 PRHDT, CDR2 FYEKMQ (reference sequence). The CDR3 runs 16 residues. CDR3 sequence (DNA): TGTGCCAGCAGCTTAGGCAACAGGGCGCGGGTCACTGAAGCTTTCTTT. This encodes CASSLGNRARVTEAFF.

This clone was counted once. CDR3 loop: CASETRTSGTGELFF. The CDR3 nucleotides read TGTGCCAGTGAAACCCGGACTAGCGGCACCGGGGAGCTGTTTTTT. The chain combines TRBV7-9 with TRBJ2-2; 10 bases match TRBD2. CDR3 length: 15 residues. The trim removed 9 bases at V and 4 bases at J, leaving 8 bases unmatched. Germline CDR1 SEHNR, CDR2 FQNEAQ (reference sequence).

The J gene is TRBJ1-1, the V gene TRBV5-6, with TRBD1 as a possible D gene (5 bases). V gave up 6 bases and J gave up 4 bases, with 10 bases separating them. The CDR3 loop spans 12 amino acids. Germline V gives CDR1 SGHDT, CDR2 YYEEEE. The CDR3 region has the DNA TGTGCCAGCAAGTCAGGGTTCACTGAAGCTTTCTTT. It translates to CASKSGFTEAFF.

This clone was counted a few times. The rearrangement joins TRBV29-1 to TRBJ2-2; TRBD1 is a possible D gene (5 bases). Deletions cut 7 bases from V and 1 base from J, with 7 bases between. Per germline, CDR1 SQVTM and CDR2 ANQGSEA. The CDR3 sequence is 12 residues long. The CDR3 bases are TGCAGCGCCGGACAGAACACCGGGGAGCTGTTTTTT. Protein: CSAGQNTGELFF.

This sequence joins TRBV14 and TRBJ2-1, with D perhaps matching TRBD1 (6 bases). CDR3 length: 14 residues. V was shortened by 10 bases and J by 4 bases, with 17 bases between the two germline ends. In germline, CDR1 is SGHDN, CDR2 FVKESK. As DNA, the CDR3 is TGTGCCACCAACCTTGGGGGCCTTTACAATGAGCAGTTCTTC. This translates into CATNLGGLYNEQFF.

The chain's CDR3 is CSVQTLRSGYTF. The CDR3 DNA reads as TGCAGCGTTCAAACGCTGCGTTCCGGCTACACCTTC. The chain has TRBV29-1 and TRBJ1-2, with D unclear. Trimming removed 5 bases from V and 8 bases from J, with 15 bases in between. This CDR3 has 12 amino acids. CDR1 is SQVTM and CDR2 is ANQGSEA in the germline V gene.

This clone was found a few times. The chain combines TRBV7-2 with TRBJ2-3, with TRBD2 matching over 9 bases. Per the germline V gene, CDR1 is SGHTA and CDR2 is FQGNSA. This CDR3 is 15 amino acids long. Trimming at V came to 5 bases and at J to 5 bases, leaving 8 bases not matched to a gene. CDR3 protein: CASSERRGGLDTQYF. As DNA, the CDR3 is TGTGCCAGCAGCGAACGGCGGGGGGGTCTAGATACGCAGTATTTT.

The V and J genes are TRBV30 and TRBJ1-6, with 9 bases fitting TRBD1. This CDR3 is built from 15 residues. The germline gives CDR1 GTSNPN, CDR2 SVGIG (reference sequence). V shed 3 bases and J 10 bases; nucleotides not matched to a gene: 10. The DNA of the CDR3 is TGTGCCTGGAGAGGGACCGGGACAGGGATCTCACCCCTCCACTTT. It is translated as CAWRGTGTGISPLHF.

The chain recombines TRBV6-1 with TRBJ2-3; 10 bases align to TRBD2. V dropped 7 bases and J dropped 4; count of bases not matched to a gene: 5. The CDR3 sequence is 14 residues long. CDR1 MNHNS and CDR2 SASEGT come from the germline V gene. In DNA, the CDR3 is TGTGCCAGCATTAGCGGGGGGAACGCAGATACGCAGTATTTT. Amino acids: CASISGGNADTQYF.

The CDR3 DNA follows: TGCAGCGTTGAAGACAGATACTATGGCTACACCTTC. It is translated as CSVEDRYYGYTF. J is TRBJ1-2 and V is TRBV29-1; D unresolved. Germline CDR1 reads SQVTM; CDR2 reads ANQGSEA. The CDR3 runs to 12 residues. The V and J ends lost 0 bases and 3 bases respectively, with 5 bases between them.

This chain links TRBV6-5 with TRBJ1-5, with D perhaps TRBD1 (5 bases). V was pared by 0 bases and J by 6 bases, with 15 bases between. The CDR3 length is 16 residues. Germline CDR1 is MNHEY and CDR2 is SVGAGI. CDR3 sequence: CASSYSWKGSGQPQHF. DNA of the CDR3: TGTGCCAGCAGTTACTCGTGGAAGGGGTCAGGTCAGCCCCAGCATTTT.